This TCR beta chain was retrieved from a study of T cells generated in artificial thymic organoids (dated by TCRdb to the late 2010s). For the wider study: The study compared the TCR alpha and beta CDR3 repertoires of CD8 single positive T cells derived from in vitro artificial thymic organoids against those of naive CD8 T cells from thymus and peripheral blood. Displayed repertoire sequencing data were described as representative of three independent experiments. The research as a whole found: Physiological TCR clonotype diversity, comparable to that of thymic and blood naive CD8 T cells, was observed in organoid-derived CD8 single positive T cells. No skewed Valpha or Vbeta usage was observed in organoid-derived T cells, a finding that argues against dominance of unconventional lineages or clonal expansions.

Based on its abundance in the sample, this clonotype is medium-sized (0.01 to 0.1%). Its antigen target is currently unknown. Qualities for individual bases were not recorded, and no much larger clone is one base off. Based on the germline V gene (reference sequence), the CDR1 and CDR2 sequences are SEHNR and FQNEAQ. From the cysteine up to the phenylalanine, the CDR3 has a length of 13 residues. The DNA shown is the 39-base CDR3, in frame from base 1. V and J lose 5 bases and 5 bases, and a span of 12 bases separates them. To build artificial thymic organoids, human HSPCs were aggregated with MS5 murine stromal cells transduced with human DLL1, and the aggregates were cultured at an air-liquid interface. The cells used to seed the organoids were FACS-purified CD34+CD3- hematopoietic stem and progenitor cells from which residual T cells had been depleted. Organoids were cultured in serum-free RB27 medium: RPMI 1640 supplemented with B27, FLT3L, IL-7 and ascorbic acid. Prior to RNA extraction, CD3+TCRalphabeta+CD8 single positive T cells from organoids and thymus were isolated by FACS sorting. For each sample, total RNA was purified from approximately 40,000 to 200,000 sorted cells using the RNeasy Micro kit, and RNA quality was checked on an Agilent RNA 6000 Nano chip.

Separate semi-nested PCR amplifications were run for the TCRalpha and TCRbeta libraries, using Advantage 2 and reverse primers located in the TRAC or TRBC constant regions. Between 3.5 and 500 ng of total RNA was used as input for first-strand cDNA synthesis. TCR cDNA libraries were generated by 5'-RACE using the SMARTer PCR cDNA Synthesis kit, with a poly-dT primer for first-strand synthesis. Sample-specific 5-nucleotide barcodes were carried by the semi-nested constant-region reverse primers, and the resulting products were cleaned using the Zymo DNA Clean and Concentrator-5 kit. Pools of up to ten barcoded samples were ligated to Illumina adaptors and sequenced on an Illumina MiSeq as 2 x 150 bp paired-end reads. The paper's processing steps were these. After demultiplexing, reads were aligned using BLAT against a custom library built from IMGT containing every combination of human TRAV, TRAJ, TRBV, TRBD and TRBJ. The best BLAT hits were picked using pslCDnaFilter (-maxAligns=1, -ignoreIntrons), and custom Perl scripts were used to calculate clonotype frequencies. TCRdb reran the public reads through fastp at Q25 and MiXCR, keeping productive beta chains. Every entry covers one CDR3 protein and lists the most common genes and DNA from its rows. These V and J calls rely on TCRdb rather than the paper's analysis. In all, the sample holds 5,700 or so distinct CDR3 sequences, and 25% to 30% of those were seen once. The ten top clones hold under 3.5% of the sample.

The sequence was collected from a human donor who gave cord blood stem cells for thymic organoid culture, a cardiac surgery patient who gave postnatal thymus, or a blood donor (not recorded which). Recombination connected TRBV7-9 to TRBJ2-5; the D gene identity is not certain. Material: naive CD8+ T cells grown in artificial thymic organoids from cord blood stem and progenitor cells. The meaning of the sample's cell subset or site label: CD3+TCRalphabeta+CD8SP T cells; for blood, CD45RO-CCR7+ naive CD8+ T cells. In nucleotides, the sequence is TGTGCCAGCAGCCTCGGAGTCGCGGAGACCCAGTACTTC. Its product reads: CASSLGVAETQYF.